These 27 T cell receptor beta chains were all obtained from the same sample, sequenced in a study of stem cell transplantation in POMP-related autoinflammatory disease. The data were produced by immunoSEQ multiplex PCR, yet TCRdb's version contains in-frame clones alone and is incomplete. The table lists over 800 clones, more than 85% of them singletons. Source material: a CXCR5-defined cell subset from PBMCs. The source is a human donor in good health.

CDR3 loop: CASSIAARKNTEAFF. CDR3 coding DNA: TGTGCCAGTAGTATTGCAGCCCGGAAGAACACTGAAGCTTTCTTT. The rearrangement links TRBV19 to TRBJ1-1; D gene uncertain. CDR1 LNHDA and CDR2 SQIVND come from the germline V gene (reference sequence). The CDR3 extends over 15 amino acids. V lost 3 bases to trimming and J lost 1 base, with 12 bases between them.

The chain links TRBV18 to TRBJ1-2; TRBD1 is a possible D gene (5 bases). Germline values: CDR1 KGHSH, CDR2 LQKENI. The CDR3 sequence is 14 residues long. Trimming shortened V by 0 bases and J by 8 bases, and 13 bases separated the two germline ends. CDR3 bases: TGTGCCAGCTCACCACCGACACGAGAGGGGGGCTACACCTTC. This gives the protein CASSPPTREGGYTF.

The rearrangement uses TRBV25-1 and TRBJ1-6; a possible D gene is TRBD1 (6 bases). CDR3 size: 15 residues. Germline V gene lookup returns CDR1 MGHDK and CDR2 SYGVNS. V was trimmed by 9 bases and J by 4 bases, leaving 16 bases between them. The CDR3 DNA sequence: TGTGCCAGTCAGGGGTCCCACTCATATAATTCACCCCTCCACTTT. Its translation is CASQGSHSYNSPLHF.

This clone is a singleton in its sample. V usage is TRBV2 and J usage is TRBJ2-2, with 8 bases identical to TRBD1. The CDR3 covers 17 residues. Per germline, CDR1 SNHLY and CDR2 FYNNEI. Trimming removed 6 bases from V and 4 bases from J; junction bases left unmatched: 13. CDR3 nucleotide sequence: TGTGCCAGCAGGAAAAGGGCAGGACAGGGAACCACCGGGGAGCTGTTTTTT. This sequence encodes CASRKRAGQGTTGELFF. Complete variable domain (other parts from reference TRBV2 and TRBJ2-2): EPEVTQTPSHQVTQMGQEVILRCVPISNHLYFYWYRQILGQKVEFLVSFYNNEISEKSEIFDDQFSVERPDGSNFTLKIRSTKLEDSAMYFCASRKRAGQGTTGELFFGEGSRLTVL.

CDR3 in amino acids: CASSINGGPSTEAFF. The CDR3 DNA reads TGTGCCAGTAGTATAAACGGGGGGCCGAGCACTGAAGCTTTCTTT. This chain connects TRBV19 to TRBJ1-1; tentatively, D is TRBD1 (6 bases). Trimming removed 2 bases from V and 4 bases from J, with 14 bases in between. This CDR3 has 15 amino acids. The germline V gene has CDR1 LNHDA and CDR2 SQIVND (reference sequence).

CDR3: CASSQTSGRGGNTQYF. CDR3 coding DNA: TGTGCCAGCAGCCAAACTAGCGGACGCGGGGGGAATACGCAGTATTTT. V gene TRBV28 combines with J gene TRBJ2-3, with 8 positions matching TRBD2. The CDR3 is 16 residues long. V was clipped by 6 bases and J by 7 bases; unmatched bases: 15. Per the germline V gene, CDR1 is MDHEN and CDR2 is SYDVKM.

The chain recombines TRBV25-1 with TRBJ1-2, with D perhaps matching TRBD1 (5 bases). The CDR3 is made up of 14 amino acids. CDR1 and CDR2 from the germline V gene are MGHDK and SYGVNS. V lost 1 base and J 7 bases, leaving 13 bases between the germline ends. The CDR3 region has the DNA TGTGCCAGCAGTGAATCAGACAGAGTCTCTGGCTACACCTTC. Protein product: CASSESDRVSGYTF.

This clone was detected only once. The gene calls are TRBV11-2 and TRBJ2-7; D is unresolved. There are 15 residues in the CDR3. Trimming removed 2 bases at V and 0 bases at J, with 11 bases between. The germline gives CDR1 SGHAT, CDR2 FQNNGV. The CDR3 nucleotides read TGTGCCAGCAGCTTATCTCCTAGGAGCTCCTACGAGCAGTACTTC. It is translated as CASSLSPRSSYEQYF.

V gene TRBV19 combines with J gene TRBJ2-7; perhaps D is TRBD1 or TRBD2 (6 bases each). Germline loops: CDR1 LNHDA, CDR2 SQIVND (reference sequence). CDR3 length equals 14 residues. V gave up 6 bases and J gave up 5 bases, with 17 bases separating them. CDR3: CASSKNGGQDEQYF. CDR3 nucleotides: TGTGCCAGTAGCAAAAACGGGGGCCAGGACGAGCAGTACTTC. Full variable domain (rest looked up from reference TRBV19 and TRBJ2-7): DGGITQSPKYLFRKEGQNVTLSCEQNLNHDAMYWYRQDPGQGLRLIYYSQIVNDFQKGDIAEGYSVSREKKESFPLTVTSAQKNPTAFYLCASSKNGGQDEQYFGPGTRLTVT.

The table lists this clone with a few counts. The chain couples TRBV6-1 to TRBJ1-5, with D hard to call. Trimming shortened V by 10 bases and J by 0 bases, and 13 bases separated the two germline ends. The germline CDR1 and CDR2 sequences are MNHNS and SASEGT. The CDR3 totals 14 residues. DNA for the CDR3: TGTGCCACGACCGAGTTTAATAGCAATCAGCCCCAGCATTTT. Its protein is CATTEFNSNQPQHF.

The rearrangement links TRBV6-5 to TRBJ1-6; D is unclear. CDR1 is MNHEY and CDR2 is SVGAGI in the germline V gene. V lost 2 bases to trimming and J lost 6 bases, with 14 bases between them. The CDR3 runs 16 residues. This chain's CDR3 is CASSYVGLSSNSPLHF. In DNA form, the CDR3 reads TGTGCCAGCAGTTACGTTGGACTTTCGAGTAATTCACCCCTCCACTTT.

The chain recombines TRBV23-1 with TRBJ2-7; D unclear. TRBV23-1 is classed as an ORF, of uncertain function. V was shortened by 0 bases and J by 6 bases, with 6 bases between the two germline ends. The CDR3 has 12 amino acids. CDR3 sequence (DNA): TGCGCCAGCAGTCAATCGAAGGTCGAGCAGTACTTC. Residues: CASSQSKVEQYF.

This sequence joins TRBV7-8 and TRBJ2-1; 8 nucleotides line up with TRBD2. There are 13 residues in the CDR3. From germline, CDR1 is SGHVS and CDR2 FQNEAQ. V was clipped by 6 bases and J by 12 bases; unmatched bases: 10. The CDR3: CASSPGRAGGQFF. CDR3 in DNA: TGTGCCAGCAGTCCCGGGAGGGCGGGGGGGCAGTTCTTC. The full variable domain, in which reference TRBV7-8 and TRBJ2-1 provide the parts outside the CDR3, is GAGVSQSPRYKVAKRGQDVALRCDPISGHVSLFWYQQALGQGPEFLTYFQNEAQLDKSGLPSDRFFAERPEGSVSTLKIQRTQQEDSAVYLCASSPGRAGGQFFGPGTRLTVL.

The chain joins TRBV5-6 to TRBJ2-2; possibly TRBD1 for D (6 bases). Germline CDR1 SGHDT, CDR2 YYEEEE. The CDR3 is 15 residues long. V was clipped by 0 bases and J by 7 bases, with 13 bases between them. The CDR3 spells CASSLGDRSVGELFF. The CDR3 coding sequence is TGTGCCAGCAGCTTGGGAGACAGGTCGGTCGGGGAGCTGTTTTTT.

The rearrangement joins TRBV11-2 to TRBJ2-3; the D gene is possibly TRBD1 (6 bases). CDR1 is SGHAT and CDR2 is FQNNGV in the germline V gene. Trimming took 5 bases from V and 0 from J, leaving 9 bases between them. This CDR3 is 14 amino acids long. The CDR3 reads CASSRTGSTDTQYF. DNA for the CDR3: TGTGCCAGCAGCCGAACAGGGAGCACAGATACGCAGTATTTT.

This clone was observed once. This rearrangement joins TRBV11-3 to TRBJ1-5; a possible D gene is TRBD1 (6 bases). V lost 9 bases and J lost 0, with 24 bases in between. Germline lookup yields CDR1 SGHNT and CDR2 YENEEA. The CDR3 totals 18 residues. The DNA of the CDR3 is TGTGCCAGAAGGGGGTTCCCCGGGAGGTGGTATAGCAATCAGCCCCAGCATTTT. Translated, it gives CARRGFPGRWYSNQPQHF.

V usage is TRBV4-2 and J usage is TRBJ1-3; D gene unclear. Between the trimmed V and J ends, which lost 0 bases and 3 bases, there was a span of 9 bases. CDR3 length: 15 residues. Germline lookup yields CDR1 LGHNA and CDR2 YNFKEQ. CDR3 nucleotides: TGTGCCAGCAGCCAAGATCCGGGTATTGGAAACACCATATATTTT. The encoded protein is CASSQDPGIGNTIYF.

This clone was seen a handful of times. The V call is TRBV27, the J call TRBJ1-5; 9 positions agree with TRBD1. The CDR3 consists of 18 residues. Trimming cost V 5 bases and J 3 bases; bases outside gene matches: 14. Looked up from germline, CDR1 is MNHEY and CDR2 is SMNVEV (reference sequence). CDR3 bases: TGTGCCAGCAGTGCAAAGGGCCGGGACAGGGTCCTCAATCAGCCCCAGCATTTT. Translating it yields CASSAKGRDRVLNQPQHF.

The rearrangement joins TRBV20-1 to TRBJ2-1, with 7 bases that match TRBD2. CDR1 is DFQATT, CDR2 SNEGSKA, per germline (reference sequence). This CDR3 comprises 11 residues. Trimming removed 1 base from V and 12 bases from J; junction bases left unmatched: 3. The CDR3 loop is CSARGGSGQFF. The CDR3 DNA sequence: TGCAGTGCTAGAGGCGGGAGTGGGCAGTTCTTC.

The chain combines TRBV5-1 with TRBJ2-1; weak D call: TRBD1 (6 bases). Trimming took 1 base from V and 5 from J, leaving 13 bases between them. This CDR3 has 15 residues. The V gene's germline CDR1 is SGHRS and CDR2 YFSETQ. The CDR3 sequence: CASSLPQGQDNEQFF. DNA of the CDR3: TGCGCCAGCAGCTTGCCGCAGGGGCAAGACAATGAGCAGTTCTTC.

This chain uses TRBV7-3 with TRBJ1-4; D unclear. V was trimmed by 5 bases and J by 1 base, leaving 11 bases between them. The CDR3 consists of 15 residues. Germline CDR1 reads SGHTA; CDR2 reads FQGTGA. The CDR3 sequence is CASSATGGTNEKLFF. DNA of the CDR3: TGTGCCAGCAGCGCAACTGGTGGAACTAATGAAAAACTGTTTTTT. The complete variable domain, with remaining parts taken from reference TRBV7-3 and TRBJ1-4, reads GAGVSQTPSNKVTEKGKYVELRCDPISGHTALYWYRQSLGQGPEFLIYFQGTGAADDSGLPNDRFFAVRPEGSVSTLKIQRTERGDSAVYLCASSATGGTNEKLFFGSGTQLSVL.

The CDR3 loop reads CASSFPDPGRSGNTIYF. CDR3 DNA: TGTGCCAGCAGCTTTCCCGATCCGGGTCGCTCTGGAAACACCATATATTTT. The rearrangement uses TRBV5-6 and TRBJ1-3; D gene uncertain. V shed 2 bases and J shed 0 bases, with 15 bases lying between them. This CDR3 has 17 amino acids. Germline lookup yields CDR1 SGHDT and CDR2 YYEEEE.

The J gene is TRBJ2-7, the V gene TRBV15; 10 bases map to TRBD2. This CDR3 region has 17 residues. Germline CDR1 is LNHNV and CDR2 is YYDKDF (reference sequence). The V segment lost 4 bases and the J segment 7 bases; nucleotides outside the gene matches: 16. CDR3 region: CATSKPYGASGSVEQYF. The CDR3 DNA sequence: TGTGCCACCAGCAAACCCTATGGGGCTAGCGGGAGTGTGGAGCAGTACTTC. The variable domain in full, with the rest retrieved from reference TRBV15 and TRBJ2-7, is DAMVIQNPRYQVTQFGKPVTLSCSQTLNHNVMYWYQQKSSQAPKLLFHYYDKDFNNEADTPDNFQSRRPNTSFCFLDIRSPGLGDTAMYLCATSKPYGASGSVEQYFGPGTRLTVT.

The chain recombines TRBV27 with TRBJ2-2; tentatively, D is TRBD2 (5 bases). Germline V gene data show CDR1 as MNHEY and CDR2 as SMNVEV (reference sequence). V lost 6 bases and J lost 2, with 22 bases in between. This CDR3 spans 18 amino acids. In DNA form, the CDR3 reads TGTGCCAGCAGGGACCGGGATCAGGAGCTGGGTAACACCGGGGAGCTGTTTTTT. Protein: CASRDRDQELGNTGELFF.

The J gene is TRBJ2-7, the V gene TRBV18; D not certain. The CDR3 totals 13 residues. CDR1 and CDR2 (germline): KGHSH, LQKENI. Trimming left V 1 base short and J 2 bases short, with 6 bases between. The CDR3 coding sequence is TGTGCCAGCTCACCACTTTCCACCTACGAGCAGTACTTC. Encoded protein: CASSPLSTYEQYF.

The genes are TRBV5-4 and TRBJ1-2; D remains unclear. The germline V gene has CDR1 SGHNT and CDR2 YYREEE (reference sequence). The CDR3 contains 14 residues. V lost 0 bases, J lost 4 bases, and 10 bases lay in between. In nucleotides, the CDR3 is TGTGCCAGCAGCTTGGTCAGCCAGATCTATGGCTACACCTTC. Its protein is CASSLVSQIYGYTF.

The chain uses TRBV5-1 and TRBJ2-5; the D gene is possibly TRBD2 (5 bases). V was trimmed by 2 bases and J by 5 bases, leaving 10 bases between them. CDR1 is SGHRS and CDR2 is YFSETQ in the germline V gene. The CDR3 runs to 13 residues. The CDR3 sequence: CASSFRGLETQYF. The CDR3 coding sequence is TGCGCCAGCAGCTTCCGCGGGCTGGAGACCCAGTACTTC.